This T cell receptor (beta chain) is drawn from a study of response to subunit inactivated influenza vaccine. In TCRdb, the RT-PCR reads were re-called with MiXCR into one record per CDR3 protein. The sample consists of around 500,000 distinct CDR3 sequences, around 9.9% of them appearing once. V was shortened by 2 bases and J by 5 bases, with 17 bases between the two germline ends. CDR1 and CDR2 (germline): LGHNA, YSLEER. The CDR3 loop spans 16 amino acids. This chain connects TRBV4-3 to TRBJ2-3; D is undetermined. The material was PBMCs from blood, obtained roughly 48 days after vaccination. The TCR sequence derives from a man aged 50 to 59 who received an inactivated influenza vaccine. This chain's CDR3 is CASSQTGPSAIDTQYF. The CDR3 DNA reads TGCGCCAGCAGCCAAACCGGGCCGAGCGCAATAGATACGCAGTATTTT.